One T cell receptor (beta chain) is described in this entry. The antigen remains unidentified. The data were obtained in a study of post-analysis software for immune sequencing data. About the study: Patients had relapsing-remitting, secondary progressive or progressive-relapsing multiple sclerosis; some lacked subtype. General study results and limits: TRBV segments more frequent in patients than in controls numbered about 5 and included TRBV5-6, TRBV5-1 and TRBV20-1.

V lost 9 bases, J lost 0 bases, and 9 bases lay in between. This CDR3 is built from 12 residues. Unique-molecular-identifier-tagged TCR beta cDNA libraries were used. With roughly 0.9 to 11 million T cells as the source, roughly 0.5 million cDNA molecules resulted. TCRdb reprocessed the PCR reads with MiXCR, giving one entry per CDR3 protein. The table shows roughly 800,000 distinct CDR3 sequences, with about 50% occurring only once. The TCR originated in a girl aged 5-17 years with multiple sclerosis. V gene TRBV12-3 or TRBV12-4 combines with J gene TRBJ2-7; perhaps TRBD2 as D (5 bases). The specimen was blood. The CDR3 DNA sequence: TGTGCCAGTGGGAGCCCCTCCTACGAGCAGTACTTC. Translating it yields CASGSPSYEQYF.